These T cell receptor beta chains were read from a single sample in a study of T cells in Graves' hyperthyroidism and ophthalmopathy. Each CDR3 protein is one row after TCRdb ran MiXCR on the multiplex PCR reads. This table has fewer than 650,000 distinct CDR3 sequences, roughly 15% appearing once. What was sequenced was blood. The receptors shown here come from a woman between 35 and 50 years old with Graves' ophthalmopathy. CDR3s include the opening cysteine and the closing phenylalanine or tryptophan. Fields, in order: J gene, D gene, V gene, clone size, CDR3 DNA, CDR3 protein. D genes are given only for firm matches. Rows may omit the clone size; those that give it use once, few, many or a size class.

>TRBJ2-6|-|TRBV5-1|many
TGCGCCAGCAGACGCGACAGTACTGGGGCCAACGTCCTGACTTTC
CASRRDSTGANVLTF
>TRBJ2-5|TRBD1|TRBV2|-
TGTGCCAGCAGTGAAGCCCATGTGGCGACAGGGCAAGAGACCCAGTACTTC
CASSEAHVATGQETQYF
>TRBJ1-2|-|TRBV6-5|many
TGTGCCAGCAGTTACTCCGCGCGAGGGAGGGGAGGCTACACCTTC
CASSYSARGRGGYTF
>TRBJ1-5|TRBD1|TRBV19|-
TGTGCCAGTAGTATCACAGGGGCGAACAATCAGCCCCAGCATTTT
CASSITGANNQPQHF
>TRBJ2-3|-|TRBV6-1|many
TGTGCCAGCACAATAAGGGCGAGCACAGATACGCAGTATTTT
CASTIRASTDTQYF
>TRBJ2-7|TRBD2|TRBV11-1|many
TGTGCCAGCAGTGTGTTCCGGACTAGCGCCTACGAGCAGTACTTC
CASSVFRTSAYEQYF
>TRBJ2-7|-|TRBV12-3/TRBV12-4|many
TGTGCCAGCACCTATTCAGGCGCTGGGCAGTACTTC
CASTYSGAGQYF
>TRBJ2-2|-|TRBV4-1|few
TGCGCCAGCAGCCAAGAACCGGGGATCACCGGGGAGCTGTTTTTT
CASSQEPGITGELFF
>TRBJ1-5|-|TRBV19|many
TGTGCCAGTTCAGAGGGAAACAATCAGCCCCAGCATTTT
CASSEGNNQPQHF
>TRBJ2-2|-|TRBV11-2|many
TGTGCCAGCAGCTGGGAGTGGGAAACCGGGGAGCTGTTTTTT
CASSWEWETGELFF
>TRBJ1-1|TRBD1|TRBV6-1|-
TGTGCCAGCATCCCGGACAGGGGGCGAACTGAAGCTTTCTTT
CASIPDRGRTEAFF
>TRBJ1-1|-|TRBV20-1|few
TGCAGTGCTAGAGATCCTGTCCGGGATACTGAAGCTTTCTTT
CSARDPVRDTEAFF
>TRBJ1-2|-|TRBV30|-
TGTGCCTGGAGTTCGGACCTCTATGGCTACACCTTC
CAWSSDLYGYTF
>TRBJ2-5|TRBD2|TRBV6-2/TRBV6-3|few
TGTGCCAGCAGCAAGACCGGGACTAGCGGTCAAGAGACCCAGTACTTC
CASSKTGTSGQETQYF
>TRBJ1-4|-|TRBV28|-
TGTGCCACCACACAAGAGAGGGAAAAACTGTTTTTT
CATTQEREKLFF
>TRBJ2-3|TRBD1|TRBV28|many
TGTGCCAGCAGTCCCGGGACAGGCCTAGATACGCAGTATTTT
CASSPGTGLDTQYF
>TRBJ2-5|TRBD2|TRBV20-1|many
TGCAGTGCCTTTACTAGCGGGACGCAAGAGACCCAGTACTTC
CSAFTSGTQETQYF
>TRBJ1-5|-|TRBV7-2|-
TGTGCCAGCAGCTTCGATCAGGGAGGACAGCCCCAGCATTTT
CASSFDQGGQPQHF
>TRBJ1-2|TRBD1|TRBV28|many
TGTGCCATTGCGTTAGCGGGACAGGGGATGGGCTACACCTTC
CAIALAGQGMGYTF
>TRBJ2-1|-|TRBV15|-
TGTGCCACCAGCAGAGATCTCAATGAGCAGTTCTTC
CATSRDLNEQFF
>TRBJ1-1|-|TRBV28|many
TGTGCCAGCAGTTTGGGGTCCGGGAGAACTGAAGCTTTCTTT
CASSLGSGRTEAFF
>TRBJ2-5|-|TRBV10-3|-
TGTGCCATCAGTACCTGGACAGACCGAGAGACCCAGTACTTC
CAISTWTDRETQYF
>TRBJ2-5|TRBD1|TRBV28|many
TGTGCCAGCAGTTCCTTACCCGGGACAGCGAAACAAGAGACCCAGTACTTC
CASSSLPGTAKQETQYF
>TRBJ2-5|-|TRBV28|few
TGTGCCAGCAGTCTTCCCCGGCAGCCTGAGACCCAGTACTTC
CASSLPRQPETQYF
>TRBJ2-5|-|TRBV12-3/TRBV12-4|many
TGTGCCAGCAGACCTGGGGGCCAAGAGACCCAGTACTTC
CASRPGGQETQYF
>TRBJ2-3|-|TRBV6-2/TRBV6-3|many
TGTGCCAGCAGACCCGACGGAGCCACAGATACGCAGTATTTT
CASRPDGATDTQYF
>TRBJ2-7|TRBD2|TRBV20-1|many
TGCAGTGCTAGAACTCGACTAGCGAGTTACGAGCAGTACTTC
CSARTRLASYEQYF
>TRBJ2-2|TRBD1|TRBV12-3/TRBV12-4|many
TGTGCCAGCGCCGGACAGGCAAGCGGGGAGCTGTTTTTT
CASAGQASGELFF
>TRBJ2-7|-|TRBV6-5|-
TGTGCCAGCAGTTACTCAGGGACAATCTACGAGCAGTACTTC
CASSYSGTIYEQYF
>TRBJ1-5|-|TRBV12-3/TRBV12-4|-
TGTGCCAGCAGTTTTGGGGGAGGGGATCAGCCCCAGCATTTT
CASSFGGGDQPQHF
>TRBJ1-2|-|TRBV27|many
TGTGCCAGCAGTTTTAACAGGGAAGGGTATGGCTACACCTTC
CASSFNREGYGYTF
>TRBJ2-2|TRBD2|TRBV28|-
TGTGCCAGCACGACTAGCGGGAGGGCCGGGGAGCTGTTTTTT
CASTTSGRAGELFF
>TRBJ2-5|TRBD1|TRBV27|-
TGTGCCAGCAGAACCCTACAGGGGCCACAAGAGACCCAGTACTTC
CASRTLQGPQETQYF
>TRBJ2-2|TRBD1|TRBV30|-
TGTGCCTGGAGGAGAACAGGGGACGGGGAGCTGTTTTTT
CAWRRTGDGELFF
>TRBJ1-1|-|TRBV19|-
TGTGCCAGTAGTATACCCAGGGGGAACACTGAAGCTTTCTTT
CASSIPRGNTEAFF
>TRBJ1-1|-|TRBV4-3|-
TGCGCCAGCAGCCAAGATTTGTCTCCCAGTCGGAACACTGAAGCTTTCTTT
CASSQDLSPSRNTEAFF
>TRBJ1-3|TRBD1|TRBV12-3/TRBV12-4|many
TGTGCCAGCAGTTCGTCGGGACAGGGAAACACCATATATTTT
CASSSSGQGNTIYF
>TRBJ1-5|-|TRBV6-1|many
TGTGCCAGCAGGCGGGCTTCGGACGGTCAGCCCCAGCATTTT
CASRRASDGQPQHF
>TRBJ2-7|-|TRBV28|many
TGTGCCAGCAGTTTAGGAGTCGTGGACGAGCAGTACTTC
CASSLGVVDEQYF
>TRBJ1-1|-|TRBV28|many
TGTGCCAGCAGTTTAATAGGGGCCCCGAGTGCATTCTTT
CASSLIGAPSAFF
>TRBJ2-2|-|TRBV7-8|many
TGTGCCAGCAGCGTGGGAATCGGGGAGCTGTTTTTT
CASSVGIGELFF
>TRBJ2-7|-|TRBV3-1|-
TGTGCCAGCAGCCAAGGTCTTTGGGGCTCGGGCGAGCAGTACTTC
CASSQGLWGSGEQYF
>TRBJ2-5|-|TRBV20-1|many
TGCAGTGTTCGAGGGCTTGGGGAGACCCAGTACTTC
CSVRGLGETQYF
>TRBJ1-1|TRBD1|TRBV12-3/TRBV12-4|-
TGTGCCAGCAGTGCGGACAGGGAGCATGCTTTCTTT
CASSADREHAFF
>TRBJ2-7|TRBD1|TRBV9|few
TGTGCCAGCAGCACCCGGGCCGGGACAGGGATGAACGAGCAGTACTTC
CASSTRAGTGMNEQYF
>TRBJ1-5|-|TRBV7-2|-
TGTGCCAGCAGCTTAGGTTTTGGGGAGCCCCAGCATTTT
CASSLGFGEPQHF
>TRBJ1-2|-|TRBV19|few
TGTGCCAGTAGCATCCGCTCTACGGACGCACCGGACTATGGCTACACCTTC
CASSIRSTDAPDYGYTF
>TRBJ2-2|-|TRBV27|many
TGTGCCAGCAGACCCCGCGGCGGCACCGGGGAGCTGTTTTTT
CASRPRGGTGELFF
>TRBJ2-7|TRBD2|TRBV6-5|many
TGTGCCAGCAGTTCTCTAGCGGGACTTAAAGAAGGAGAGCAGTACTTC
CASSSLAGLKEGEQYF
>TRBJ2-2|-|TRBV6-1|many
TGTGCCAGCAAATACCCCATCGGGGAGGCCGGGGAGCTGTTTTTT
CASKYPIGEAGELFF
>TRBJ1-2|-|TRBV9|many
TGTGCCAGCAGCGCAGGAGTTGGGGGCTACACCTTC
CASSAGVGGYTF
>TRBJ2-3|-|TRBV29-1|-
TGCAGCCTAGGGGGCACAGATACGCAGTATTTT
CSLGGTDTQYF
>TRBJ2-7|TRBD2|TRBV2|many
TGTGCCAGCAGTGACCTAGCGGGAGCGAACTCCTACGAGCAGTACTTC
CASSDLAGANSYEQYF
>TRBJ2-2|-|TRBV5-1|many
TGCGCCAGCAGCCCAGTTTGGTCGAACACCGGGGAGCTGTTTTTT
CASSPVWSNTGELFF
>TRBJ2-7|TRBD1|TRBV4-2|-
TGTGCCAGCAGCCAATCACGGACAGGGGCCTACGAGCAGTACTTC
CASSQSRTGAYEQYF
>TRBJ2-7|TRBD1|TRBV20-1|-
TGCAGTGCCCGGAGCTCCGGGACAGTCCTTTACGAGCAGTACTTC
CSARSSGTVLYEQYF
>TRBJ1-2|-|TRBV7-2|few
TGTGCCAGCAGCTTAGACAGGGACGCGGGCTACACCTTC
CASSLDRDAGYTF
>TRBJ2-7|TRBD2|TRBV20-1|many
TGCAGTGCTAGGGAATCCGGGACTAGCGGCGAGCAGTACTTC
CSARESGTSGEQYF
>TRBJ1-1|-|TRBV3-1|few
TGTGCCAGCAGCCCCTCCCAGGGCAGCCATGGAAATGAAGCTTTCTTT
CASSPSQGSHGNEAFF